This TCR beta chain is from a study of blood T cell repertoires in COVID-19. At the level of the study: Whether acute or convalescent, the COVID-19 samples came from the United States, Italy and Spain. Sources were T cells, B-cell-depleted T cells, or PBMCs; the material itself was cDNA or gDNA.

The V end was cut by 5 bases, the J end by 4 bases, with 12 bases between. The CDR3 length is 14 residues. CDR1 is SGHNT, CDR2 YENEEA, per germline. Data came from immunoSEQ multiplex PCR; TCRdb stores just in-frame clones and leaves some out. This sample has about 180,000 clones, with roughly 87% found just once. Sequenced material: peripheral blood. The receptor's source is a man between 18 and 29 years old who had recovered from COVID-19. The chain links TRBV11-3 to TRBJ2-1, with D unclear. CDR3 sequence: CASSPRKNYNEQFF. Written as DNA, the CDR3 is TGTGCCAGCAGCCCCAGAAAGAATTACAATGAGCAGTTCTTC. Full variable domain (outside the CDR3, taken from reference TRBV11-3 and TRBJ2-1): EAGVVQSPRYKIIEKKQPVAFWCNPISGHNTLYWYLQNLGQGPELLIRYENEEAVDDSQLPKDRFSAERLKGVDSTLKIQPAELGDSAVYLCASSPRKNYNEQFFGPGTRLTVL.